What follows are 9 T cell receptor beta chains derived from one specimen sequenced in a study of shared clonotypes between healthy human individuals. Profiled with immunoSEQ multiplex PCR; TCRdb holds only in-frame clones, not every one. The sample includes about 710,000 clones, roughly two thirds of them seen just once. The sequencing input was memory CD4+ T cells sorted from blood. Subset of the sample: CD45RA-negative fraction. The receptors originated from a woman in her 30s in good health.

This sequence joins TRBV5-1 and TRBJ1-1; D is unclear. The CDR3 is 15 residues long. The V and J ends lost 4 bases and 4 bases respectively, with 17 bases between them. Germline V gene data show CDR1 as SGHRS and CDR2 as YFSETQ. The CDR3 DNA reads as TGCGCCAGCAGCCCGTCGGGAGGGCTTGGCACTGAAGCTTTCTTT. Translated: CASSPSGGLGTEAFF.

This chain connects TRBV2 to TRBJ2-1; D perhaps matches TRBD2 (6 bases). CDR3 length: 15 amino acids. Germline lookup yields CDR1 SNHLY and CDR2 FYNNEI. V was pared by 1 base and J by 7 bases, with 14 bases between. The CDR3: CASSEVGARGNEQFF. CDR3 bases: TGTGCCAGCAGTGAAGTGGGTGCACGGGGGAATGAGCAGTTCTTC.

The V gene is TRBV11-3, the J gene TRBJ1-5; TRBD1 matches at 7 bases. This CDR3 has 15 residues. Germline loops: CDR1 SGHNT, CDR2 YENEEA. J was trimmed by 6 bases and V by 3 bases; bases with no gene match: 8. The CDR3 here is CASSFGRGEGQPQHF. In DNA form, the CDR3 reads TGTGCCAGCAGCTTTGGCAGGGGGGAGGGTCAGCCCCAGCATTTT.

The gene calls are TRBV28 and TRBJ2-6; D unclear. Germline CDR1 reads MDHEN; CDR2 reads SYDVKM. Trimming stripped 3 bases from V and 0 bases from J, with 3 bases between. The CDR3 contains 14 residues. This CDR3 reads CASSFDSGANVLTF. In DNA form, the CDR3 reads TGTGCCAGCAGTTTCGACTCTGGGGCCAACGTCCTGACTTTC.

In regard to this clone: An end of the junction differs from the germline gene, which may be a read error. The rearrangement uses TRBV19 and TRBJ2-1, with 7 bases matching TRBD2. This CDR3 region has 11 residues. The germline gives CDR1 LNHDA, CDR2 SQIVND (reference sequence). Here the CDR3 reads CASTPSGEGLF. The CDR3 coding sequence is TGTGCCAGTACCCCATCCGGGGAGGGGCTCTTC.

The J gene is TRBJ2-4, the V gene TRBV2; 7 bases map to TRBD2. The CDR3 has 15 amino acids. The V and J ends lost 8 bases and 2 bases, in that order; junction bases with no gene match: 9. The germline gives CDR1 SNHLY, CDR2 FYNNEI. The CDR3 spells CASAERDPPKNIQYF. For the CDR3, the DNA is TGTGCCAGCGCTGAGCGGGACCCTCCCAAAAACATTCAGTACTTC.

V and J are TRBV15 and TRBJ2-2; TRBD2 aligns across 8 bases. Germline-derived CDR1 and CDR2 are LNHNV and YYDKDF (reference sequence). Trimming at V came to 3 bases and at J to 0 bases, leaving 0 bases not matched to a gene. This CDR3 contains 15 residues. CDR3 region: CATSSGRANTGELFF. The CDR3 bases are TGTGCCACCAGCAGCGGGAGGGCGAACACCGGGGAGCTGTTTTTT. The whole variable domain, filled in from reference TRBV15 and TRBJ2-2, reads DAMVIQNPRYQVTQFGKPVTLSCSQTLNHNVMYWYQQKSSQAPKLLFHYYDKDFNNEADTPDNFQSRRPNTSFCFLDIRSPGLGDTAMYLCATSSGRANTGELFFGEGSRLTVL.

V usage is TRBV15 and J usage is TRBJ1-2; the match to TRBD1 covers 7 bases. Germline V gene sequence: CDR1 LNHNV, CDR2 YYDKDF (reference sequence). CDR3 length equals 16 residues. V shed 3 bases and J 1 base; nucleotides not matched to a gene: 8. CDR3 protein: CATSRPDRVDNYGYTF. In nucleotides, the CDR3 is TGTGCCACCAGCAGGCCCGACAGGGTTGATAACTATGGCTACACCTTC.

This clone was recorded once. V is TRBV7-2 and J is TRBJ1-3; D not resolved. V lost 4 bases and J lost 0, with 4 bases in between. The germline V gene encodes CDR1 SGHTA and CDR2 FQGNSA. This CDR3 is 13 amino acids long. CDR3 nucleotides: TGTGCCAGCAGCTCCAGCTCTGGAAACACCATATATTTT. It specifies CASSSSSGNTIYF.